This T cell receptor beta chain originates from a study of cytomegalovirus exposure and HLA in healthy donors. The J segment lost 6 bases and the V segment lost 2 bases, leaving 9 bases of the junction unmatched. The CDR3 spans 16 residues. The germline V gene has CDR1 SGHTA and CDR2 FQGNSA. Vbeta (60) and Jbeta (13) primers were used in the PCR. The data were produced by immunoSEQ multiplex PCR, yet TCRdb's version contains in-frame clones alone and is incomplete. The sample lists approximately 83,000 clones, about 84% occurring once. The receptor comes from a man aged 18 to 29 in good health and CMV-seronegative. This chain links TRBV7-2 with TRBJ2-1; 8 nucleotides line up with TRBD2. Sequencing used PBMCs. The CDR3 DNA reads TGTGCCAGCAGCTTAAACGGGGGGGCCGGAGGCAATGAGCAGTTCTTC. This codes for CASSLNGGAGGNEQFF.